Listed below are T cell receptor beta chains from one sample, sequenced in a study of shared clonotypes between healthy human individuals. Assay used: immunoSEQ multiplex PCR; TCRdb lists only in-frame clones, some missing. The sample records some 2,500,000 clones, roughly 93% being singletons. Specimen: naive CD4+ T cells from PBMCs. Every receptor here comes from a man aged 18 to 35 in good health. Some clones in this sample may be carry-over from other donors' samples. Both conserved end residues are part of each CDR3. A D gene is named only where the DNA matches it firmly. The size of a clone is reported for some rows only, either as once, few or many, or as a class for expanded clones.

J,V,size,D,DNA,CDR3
TRBJ2-7,TRBV18,-,-,TGTGCCAGCTCTTCCCGGGACATCCTATTCTACGAGCAGTACTTC,CASSSRDILFYEQYF
TRBJ1-2,TRBV11-2,-,-,TGTGCCAGCAGCCAAGGGGGGCCCTTGGACTCGTTTGGCGGCTACACCTTC,CASSQGGPLDSFGGYTF
TRBJ2-5,TRBV28,-,TRBD1,TGTGCCAGCAGTCCCCTCGACAGGGGGCGGTTAGAGACCCAGTACTTC,CASSPLDRGRLETQYF
TRBJ2-7,TRBV6-5,-,-,TGTGCCAGCAGTTACTCCCTAACCTACGAGCAGTACTTC,CASSYSLTYEQYF
TRBJ2-7,TRBV7-9,-,TRBD1,TGTGCCAGCAGCTTAGCGGGGACAGGGTACGGCGAGCAGTACTTC,CASSLAGTGYGEQYF
TRBJ2-7,TRBV19,-,-,TGTGCCAGTAGTATAGTAAAATCGGACACATACTCCTACGAGCAGTACTTC,CASSIVKSDTYSYEQYF
TRBJ1-2,TRBV28,once,-,TGTGCCGGACGGGACACCCTGAACGGCTACACCTTC,CAGRDTLNGYTF
TRBJ2-5,TRBV29-1,-,-,TGCAGCGGTGGTACCCGACAGTCAGAGACCCAGTACTTC,CSGGTRQSETQYF
TRBJ1-1,TRBV27,-,-,TGTGCCAGCAGTCACAGGGATGGAACTGAAGCTTTCTTT,CASSHRDGTEAFF
TRBJ2-3,TRBV19,-,TRBD2,TGTGCCAGTAGTATAGAACCGGGACTAGCGGGCTCTCACCCAGATACGCAGTATTTT,CASSIEPGLAGSHPDTQYF
TRBJ1-1,TRBV14,-,-,TGTGCCAGCAGCCACGGGACAAAAGCTTTCTTT,CASSHGTKAFF
TRBJ2-6,TRBV4-1,-,-,TGCGCCAGCAGCTATCCTGGAATGGGGGCCAACGTCCTGACTTTC,CASSYPGMGANVLTF
TRBJ1-4,TRBV18,-,-,TGTGCCAGCACGAGGGGGATTGCAACTAATGAAAAACTGTTTTTT,CASTRGIATNEKLFF
TRBJ1-2,TRBV18,-,-,TGTGCCAGCTCACCAAGCGGCAGAAACTATGGCTACACCTTC,CASSPSGRNYGYTF
TRBJ2-1,TRBV28,-,-,TGTGCCAGCAGTCTGGCGGGACCCGGCAATGAGCAGTTCTTC,CASSLAGPGNEQFF
TRBJ1-5,TRBV27,-,-,TGTGCCAGCGGAAGAGGGTCTAGGGTCCAGCCCCAGCATTTT,CASGRGSRVQPQHF
TRBJ1-1,TRBV5-1,few,-,TGCGCCAGCCAGGATCCACAGGCCGATCTTCGGGCTTTCTTT,CASQDPQADLRAFF
TRBJ1-1,TRBV27,-,TRBD1,TGTGCCAGCAGTTTTTTAAAGGCGGACAGGGGGTCCACTGAAGCTTTCTTT,CASSFLKADRGSTEAFF
TRBJ2-4,TRBV7-2,-,-,TGTGCCAGCAGCCTTTTGCTTCCAGCCAAAAACATTCAGTACTTC,CASSLLLPAKNIQYF
TRBJ2-7,TRBV28,-,-,TGTGCCAGCAGCCAATCAGGGGCGACCAAATACGAGCAGTACTTC,CASSQSGATKYEQYF
TRBJ2-2,TRBV6-1,-,-,TGTGCCAGCAGGCAGGGCGGGACCTACACCGGGGAGCTGTTTTTT,CASRQGGTYTGELFF
TRBJ2-1,TRBV11-2,-,-,TGTGCCAGCAGCTTAGACAGACTGAATGAGCAGTTCTTC,CASSLDRLNEQFF
TRBJ2-2,TRBV7-3,-,TRBD2,TGTGCCAGCAGCTCGGGACTAGCGGGCATTCCTACCGGGGAGCTGTTTTTT,CASSSGLAGIPTGELFF
TRBJ2-6,TRBV28,-,-,TGTGCCAGCAGTACCACAGGATCCGGGGCCAACGTCCTGACTTTC,CASSTTGSGANVLTF
TRBJ2-7,TRBV5-1,-,TRBD1,TGCGCCAGCAGCCCAGGACAGGCCCCTGACGAGCAGTACTTC,CASSPGQAPDEQYF
TRBJ1-2,TRBV5-1,-,-,TGCGCCAGCAGCTTGGCTGAATATGGCTACACCTTC,CASSLAEYGYTF
TRBJ1-1,TRBV7-3,-,-,TGTGCCAGCAGCGGCGACAGCCACACTGAAGCTTTCTTT,CASSGDSHTEAFF
TRBJ2-3,TRBV7-3,-,-,TGTGCCAGCAGCTTAATTGCTGTCCAGAGCCCAAACGAACCTAGCACAGATACGCAGTATTTT,CASSLIAVQSPNEPSTDTQYF